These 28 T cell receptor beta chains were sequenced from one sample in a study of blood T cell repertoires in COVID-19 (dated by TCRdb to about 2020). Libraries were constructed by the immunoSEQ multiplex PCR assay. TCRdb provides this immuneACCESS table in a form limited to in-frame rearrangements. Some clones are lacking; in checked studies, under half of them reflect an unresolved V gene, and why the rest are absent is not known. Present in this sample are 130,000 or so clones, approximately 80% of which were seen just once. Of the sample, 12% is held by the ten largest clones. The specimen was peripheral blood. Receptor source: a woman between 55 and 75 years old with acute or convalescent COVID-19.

The CDR3 sequence: CASTELTRGTEAFF. The CDR3 nucleotides read TGTGCCAGCACCGAATTAACCCGGGGCACTGAAGCTTTCTTT. J is TRBJ1-1 and V is TRBV7-9, with unresolved D. The V gene's germline CDR1 is SEHNR and CDR2 FQNEAQ (reference sequence). The CDR3 covers 14 residues. Trimming pared 7 bases from V and 4 bases from J, leaving 16 bases between. The full variable domain, in which reference TRBV7-9 and TRBJ1-1 provide the parts outside the CDR3, is DTGVSQNPRHKITKRGQNVTFRCDPISEHNRLYWYRQTLGQGPEFLTYFQNEAQLEKSRLLSDRFSAERPKGSFSTLEIQRTEQGDSAMYLCASTELTRGTEAFFGQGTRLTVV.

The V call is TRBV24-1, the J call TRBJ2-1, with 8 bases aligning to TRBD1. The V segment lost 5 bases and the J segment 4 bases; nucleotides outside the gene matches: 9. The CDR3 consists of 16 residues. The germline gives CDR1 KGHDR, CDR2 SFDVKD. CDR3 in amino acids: CATSGPGGAGYNEQFF. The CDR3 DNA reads TGTGCCACCAGTGGGCCAGGGGGCGCAGGATACAATGAGCAGTTCTTC.

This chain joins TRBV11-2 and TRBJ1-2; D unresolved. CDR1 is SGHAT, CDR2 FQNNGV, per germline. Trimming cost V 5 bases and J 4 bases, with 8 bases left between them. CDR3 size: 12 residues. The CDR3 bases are TGTGCCAGCAGCCACCCGGGCTATGGCTACACCTTC. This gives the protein CASSHPGYGYTF.

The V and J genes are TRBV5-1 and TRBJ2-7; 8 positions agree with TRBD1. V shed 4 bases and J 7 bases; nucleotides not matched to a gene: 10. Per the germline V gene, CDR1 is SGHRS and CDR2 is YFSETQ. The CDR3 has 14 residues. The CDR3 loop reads CASSMGQDPWEQYF. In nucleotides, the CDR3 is TGCGCCAGCAGCATGGGACAGGACCCCTGGGAGCAGTACTTC.

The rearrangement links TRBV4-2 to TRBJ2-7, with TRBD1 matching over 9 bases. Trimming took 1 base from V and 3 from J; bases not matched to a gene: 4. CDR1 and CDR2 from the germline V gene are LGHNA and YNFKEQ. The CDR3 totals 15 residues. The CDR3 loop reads CASSQGGTGYYEQYF. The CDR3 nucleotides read TGTGCCAGCAGCCAAGGAGGGACAGGGTACTACGAGCAGTACTTC.

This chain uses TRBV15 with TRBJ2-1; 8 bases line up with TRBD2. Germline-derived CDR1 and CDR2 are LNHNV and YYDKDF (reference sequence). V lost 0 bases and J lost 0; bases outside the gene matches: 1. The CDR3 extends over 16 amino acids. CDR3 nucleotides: TGTGCCACCAGCAGAGATGGGACTAGCTCCTACAATGAGCAGTTCTTC. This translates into CATSRDGTSSYNEQFF. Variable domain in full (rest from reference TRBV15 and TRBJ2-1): DAMVIQNPRYQVTQFGKPVTLSCSQTLNHNVMYWYQQKSSQAPKLLFHYYDKDFNNEADTPDNFQSRRPNTSFCFLDIRSPGLGDTAMYLCATSRDGTSSYNEQFFGPGTRLTVL.

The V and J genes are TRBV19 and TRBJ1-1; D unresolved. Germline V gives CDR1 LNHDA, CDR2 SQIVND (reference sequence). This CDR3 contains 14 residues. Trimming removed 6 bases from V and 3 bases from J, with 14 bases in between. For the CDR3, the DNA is TGTGCCAGTAGCCTACAGACGAGGGACACTGAAGCTTTCTTT. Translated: CASSLQTRDTEAFF.

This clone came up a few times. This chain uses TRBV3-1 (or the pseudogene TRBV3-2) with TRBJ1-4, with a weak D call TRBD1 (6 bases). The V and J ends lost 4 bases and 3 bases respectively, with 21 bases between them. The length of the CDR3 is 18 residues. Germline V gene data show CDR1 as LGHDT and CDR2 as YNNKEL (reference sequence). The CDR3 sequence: CASSRLQGTRHSNEKLFF. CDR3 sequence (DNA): TGTGCCAGCAGCCGGCTACAGGGAACCCGCCACTCTAATGAAAAACTGTTTTTT.

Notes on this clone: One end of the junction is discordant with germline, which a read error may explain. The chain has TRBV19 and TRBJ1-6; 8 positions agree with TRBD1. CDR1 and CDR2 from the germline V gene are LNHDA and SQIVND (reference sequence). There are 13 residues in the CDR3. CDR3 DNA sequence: TGTGCCAGTAGGGGACAGGCGGATTCGCCCCTCCACTTT. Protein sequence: CASRGQADSPLHF.

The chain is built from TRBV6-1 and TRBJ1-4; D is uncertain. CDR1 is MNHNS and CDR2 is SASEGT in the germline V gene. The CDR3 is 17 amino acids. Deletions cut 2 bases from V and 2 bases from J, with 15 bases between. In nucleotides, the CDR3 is TGTGCCAGCAGTGAATTTAAAGGGAGTTGGACTAATGAAAAACTGTTTTTT. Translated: CASSEFKGSWTNEKLFF.

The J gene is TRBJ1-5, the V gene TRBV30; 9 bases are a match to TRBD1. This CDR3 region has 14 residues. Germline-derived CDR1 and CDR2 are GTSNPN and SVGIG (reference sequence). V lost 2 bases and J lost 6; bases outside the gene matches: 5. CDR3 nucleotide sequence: TGTGCCTGGAGTCTAAAACAGGGGGCTCAGCCCCAGCATTTT. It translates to CAWSLKQGAQPQHF.

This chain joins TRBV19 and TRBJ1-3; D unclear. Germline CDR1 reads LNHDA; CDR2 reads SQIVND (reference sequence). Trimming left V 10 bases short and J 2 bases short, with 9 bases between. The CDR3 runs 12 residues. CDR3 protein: CAIGTAGNTIYF. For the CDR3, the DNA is TGTGCCATCGGAACAGCTGGAAACACCATATATTTT.

The CDR3 here is CSAGQANQPQHF. In nucleotides, the CDR3 is TGCAGCGCTGGACAGGCTAATCAGCCCCAGCATTTT. V gene TRBV29-1 combines with J gene TRBJ1-5; 7 nucleotides match TRBD1. CDR3 length: 12 amino acids. Unmatched junction bases numbered 4, after V lost 7 bases and J lost 4 bases. CDR1 and CDR2 from the germline V gene are SQVTM and ANQGSEA.

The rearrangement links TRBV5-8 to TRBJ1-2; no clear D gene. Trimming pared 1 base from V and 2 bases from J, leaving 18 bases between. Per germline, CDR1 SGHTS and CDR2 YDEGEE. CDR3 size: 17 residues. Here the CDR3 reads CASSLFLGRAGNYGYTF. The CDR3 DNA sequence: TGTGCCAGCAGCTTGTTCCTCGGGAGGGCCGGAAACTATGGCTACACCTTC.

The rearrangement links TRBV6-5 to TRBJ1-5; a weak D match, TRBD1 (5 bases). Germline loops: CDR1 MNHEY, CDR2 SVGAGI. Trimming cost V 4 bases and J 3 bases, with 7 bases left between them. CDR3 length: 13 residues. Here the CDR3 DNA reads TGTGCCAGCAGTTGGACATTCAATCAGCCCCAGCATTTT. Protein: CASSWTFNQPQHF.

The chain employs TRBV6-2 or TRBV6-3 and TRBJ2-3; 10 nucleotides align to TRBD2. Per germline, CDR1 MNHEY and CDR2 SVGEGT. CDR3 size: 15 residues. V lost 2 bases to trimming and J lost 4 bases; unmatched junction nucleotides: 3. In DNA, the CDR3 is TGTGCCAGCAGTTACAGCGGGGGGGCCTCAGATACGCAGTATTTT. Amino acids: CASSYSGGASDTQYF.

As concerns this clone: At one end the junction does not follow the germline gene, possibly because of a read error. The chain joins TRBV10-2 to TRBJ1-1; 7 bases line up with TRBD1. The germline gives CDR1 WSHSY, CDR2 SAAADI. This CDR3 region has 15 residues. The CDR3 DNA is TGCGCCAGCAGTGACCCGACAGGGTATCCTGCGATGGTAATCTTT. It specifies CASSDPTGYPAMVIF.

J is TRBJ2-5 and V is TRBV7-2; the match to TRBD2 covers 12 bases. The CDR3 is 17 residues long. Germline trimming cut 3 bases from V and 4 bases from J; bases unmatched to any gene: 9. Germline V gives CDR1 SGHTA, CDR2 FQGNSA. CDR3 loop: CASSLGATSGGVETQYF. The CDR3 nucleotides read TGTGCCAGCAGCTTGGGAGCGACTAGCGGGGGAGTAGAGACCCAGTACTTC.

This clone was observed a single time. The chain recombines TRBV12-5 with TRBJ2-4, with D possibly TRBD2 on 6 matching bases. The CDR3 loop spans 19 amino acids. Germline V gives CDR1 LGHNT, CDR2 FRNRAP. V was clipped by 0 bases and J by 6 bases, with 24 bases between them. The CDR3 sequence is CASGLVSSGPSDGRNIQYF. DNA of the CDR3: TGTGCTAGTGGTTTGGTATCCTCCGGGCCTTCGGACGGGAGAAACATTCAGTACTTC.

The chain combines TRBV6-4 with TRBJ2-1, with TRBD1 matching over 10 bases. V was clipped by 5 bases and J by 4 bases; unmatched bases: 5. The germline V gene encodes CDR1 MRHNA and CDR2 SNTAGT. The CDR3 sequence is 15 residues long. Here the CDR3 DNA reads TGTGCCAGCAGTCGACAGGGGGCGGGATACAATGAGCAGTTCTTC. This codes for CASSRQGAGYNEQFF.

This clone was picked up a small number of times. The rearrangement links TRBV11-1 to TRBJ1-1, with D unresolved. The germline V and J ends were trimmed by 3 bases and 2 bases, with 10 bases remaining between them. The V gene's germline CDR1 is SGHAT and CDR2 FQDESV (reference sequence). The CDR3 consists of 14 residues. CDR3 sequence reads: CASSFRRDNTEAFF. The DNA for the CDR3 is TGTGCCAGCAGCTTCCGTCGGGATAACACTGAAGCTTTCTTT.

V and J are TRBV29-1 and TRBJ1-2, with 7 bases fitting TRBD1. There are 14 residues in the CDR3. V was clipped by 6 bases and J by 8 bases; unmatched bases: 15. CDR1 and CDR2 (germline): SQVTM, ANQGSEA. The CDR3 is CSVARPGTALGYTF. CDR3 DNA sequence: TGCAGCGTCGCCAGACCCGGGACAGCCCTCGGCTACACCTTC.

In DNA, the CDR3 is TGTGCCATCAGTGAGGGGTGGGGGAGGCAGCCCCAGCATTTT. Its translation is CAISEGWGRQPQHF. J is TRBJ1-5 and V is TRBV10-3, with a weak D call TRBD1 (5 bases). V dropped 2 bases and J dropped 7 bases, with 12 bases sitting between them. Germline V CDR1 and CDR2: ENHRY, SYGVKD. The CDR3 runs to 14 residues.

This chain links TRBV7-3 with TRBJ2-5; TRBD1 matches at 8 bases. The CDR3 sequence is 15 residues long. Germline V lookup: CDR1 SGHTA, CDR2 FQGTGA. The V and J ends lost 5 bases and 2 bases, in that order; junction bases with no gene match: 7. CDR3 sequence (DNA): TGTGCCAGCAGCAGAGCGACAGGGGCACAAGAGACCCAGTACTTC. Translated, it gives CASSRATGAQETQYF.

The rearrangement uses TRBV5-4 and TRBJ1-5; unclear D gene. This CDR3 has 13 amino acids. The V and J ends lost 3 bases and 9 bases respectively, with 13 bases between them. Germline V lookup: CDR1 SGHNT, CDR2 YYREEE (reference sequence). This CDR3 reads CASSSAPDRPQHF. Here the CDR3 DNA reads TGTGCCAGCAGCTCAGCGCCCGATCGGCCCCAGCATTTT.

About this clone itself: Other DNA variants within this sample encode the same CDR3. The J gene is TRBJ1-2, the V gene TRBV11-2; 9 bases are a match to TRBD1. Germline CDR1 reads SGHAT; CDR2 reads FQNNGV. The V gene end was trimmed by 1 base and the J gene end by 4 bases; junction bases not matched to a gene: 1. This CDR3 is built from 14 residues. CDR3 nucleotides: TGTGCCAGCAGCTTAGGGGGACAGGGCTATGGCTACACCTTC. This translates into CASSLGGQGYGYTF.

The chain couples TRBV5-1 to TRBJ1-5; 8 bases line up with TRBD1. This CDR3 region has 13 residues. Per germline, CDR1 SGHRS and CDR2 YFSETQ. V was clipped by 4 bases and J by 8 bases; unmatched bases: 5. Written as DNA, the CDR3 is TGCGCCAGCAGCATCGGACAGGGCGAGCCCCAGCATTTT. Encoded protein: CASSIGQGEPQHF.

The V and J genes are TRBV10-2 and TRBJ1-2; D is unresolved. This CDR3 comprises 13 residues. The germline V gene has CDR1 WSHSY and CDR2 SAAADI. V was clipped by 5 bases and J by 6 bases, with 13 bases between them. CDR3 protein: CASSSRRVHGYTF. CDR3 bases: TGCGCCAGCAGTTCTCGACGGGTTCATGGCTACACCTTC.